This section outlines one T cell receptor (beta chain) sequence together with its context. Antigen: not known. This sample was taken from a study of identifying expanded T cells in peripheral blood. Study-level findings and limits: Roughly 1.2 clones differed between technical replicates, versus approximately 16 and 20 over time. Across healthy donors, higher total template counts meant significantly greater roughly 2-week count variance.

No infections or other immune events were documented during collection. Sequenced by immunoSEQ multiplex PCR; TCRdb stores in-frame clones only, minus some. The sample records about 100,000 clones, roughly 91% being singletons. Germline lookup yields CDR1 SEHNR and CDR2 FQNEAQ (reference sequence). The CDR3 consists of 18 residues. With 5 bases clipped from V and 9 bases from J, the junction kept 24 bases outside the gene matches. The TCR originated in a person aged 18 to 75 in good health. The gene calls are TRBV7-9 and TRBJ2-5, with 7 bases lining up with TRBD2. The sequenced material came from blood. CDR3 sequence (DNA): TGTGCCAGCAGCCCGAATCGTCAGGGACTCCGAATGGGGGGGGCCCAGTACTTC. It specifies CASSPNRQGLRMGGAQYF.